The 30 T cell receptor beta chains given below trace back to one sample, sequenced in a study of identical twins (dated by TCRdb to between 2015 and 2016). The library came from 5' RACE. TCRdb names Illumina HiSeq 2000 as the instrument used. TCRdb applied fastp at Q25 and MiXCR to the public reads, then kept only in-frame beta chains. Every entry covers one CDR3 protein and lists the most common genes and DNA from its rows. This sample is represented by 1,800,000 or so distinct CDR3 sequences; more than 30% of them were singletons. Jointly, the top ten make up 0.27% of the sample. Sequencing was done on a sample of cord blood. The receptor source for this set is a newborn girl in good health.

This clonotype was counted ten times or more. This chain connects TRBV4-2 to TRBJ2-3, with 8 bases matching TRBD2. Germline CDR1 is LGHNA and CDR2 is YNFKEQ. J lost 3 bases, V lost 1 base, and 6 bases had no gene match. CDR3 length equals 16 residues. This chain's CDR3 is CASSQGAGDRTDTQYF. CDR3 nucleotide sequence: TGTGCCAGCAGCCAAGGAGCGGGAGATCGTACAGATACGCAGTATTTT.

The chain joins TRBV5-1 to TRBJ2-2; D is perhaps TRBD1 or TRBD2 (5 bases each). The CDR3 is made up of 15 amino acids. V lost 3 bases to trimming and J lost 0 bases, with 9 bases between them. CDR1 and CDR2 (germline): SGHRS, YFSETQ. This CDR3 is CASSWDGTNTGELFF. In nucleotides, the CDR3 is TGCGCCAGCAGCTGGGACGGCACGAACACCGGGGAGCTGTTTTTT.

This clonotype was counted only a few times. The V and J genes are TRBV27 and TRBJ2-7, with TRBD2 matching 11 bases. CDR1 and CDR2 from the germline V gene are MNHEY and SMNVEV (reference sequence). The trim removed 4 bases at V and 2 bases at J, leaving 10 bases unmatched. The CDR3 runs 17 residues. CDR3 sequence reads: CASSSPLAGAGAYEQYF. In DNA, the CDR3 is TGTGCCAGCAGTTCCCCACTAGCGGGAGCTGGAGCCTACGAGCAGTACTTC.

This clonotype was observed a handful of times. This chain links TRBV19 with TRBJ2-3, with 9 bases fitting TRBD2. The CDR3 spans 15 residues. Germline loops: CDR1 LNHDA, CDR2 SQIVND (reference sequence). Unmatched junction bases numbered 7, after V lost 4 bases and J lost 5 bases. The CDR3 region is CASSRASGVEDTQYF. The CDR3 DNA is TGTGCCAGTAGTAGGGCTAGCGGGGTCGAAGATACGCAGTATTTT. Full variable domain (remainder filled in from reference TRBV19 and TRBJ2-3): DGGITQSPKYLFRKEGQNVTLSCEQNLNHDAMYWYRQDPGQGLRLIYYSQIVNDFQKGDIAEGYSVSREKKESFPLTVTSAQKNPTAFYLCASSRASGVEDTQYFGPGTRLTVL.

The chain uses TRBV10-1 and TRBJ2-5, with 9 nucleotides matching TRBD1. This CDR3 comprises 17 residues. Trimming cost V 3 bases and J 2 bases; bases outside gene matches: 10. Germline V gene lookup returns CDR1 WNHNN and CDR2 SYGVQD (reference sequence). The CDR3 nucleotides read TGCGCCAGCAGTGACACCGGGACAGGGAAGGGTCAAGAGACCCAGTACTTC. Its translation is CASSDTGTGKGQETQYF.

V is TRBV27 and J is TRBJ2-7; 7 bases are a match to TRBD2. The CDR3 extends over 18 amino acids. Losses at the gene ends were 5 bases for V and 0 bases for J; bases not matched to a gene: 16. The germline gives CDR1 MNHEY, CDR2 SMNVEV (reference sequence). CDR3 region: CASSVKGPLRDYSYEQYF. For the CDR3, the DNA is TGTGCCAGCAGTGTCAAAGGACCCCTCCGGGACTACTCCTACGAGCAGTACTTC.

The V and J genes are TRBV4-1 and TRBJ2-3; D is undetermined. V gave up 3 bases and J gave up 2 bases, with 9 bases separating them. The CDR3 spans 14 residues. CDR1 is MGHRA and CDR2 is YSYEKL in the germline V gene. The CDR3 coding sequence is TGCGCCAGCAGCCACCGGCTGAACACAGATACGCAGTATTTT. Its protein product is CASSHRLNTDTQYF.

This chain joins TRBV5-1 and TRBJ2-2, with 8 bases that match TRBD2. The germline V gene has CDR1 SGHRS and CDR2 YFSETQ. The V segment lost 0 bases and the J segment 3 bases; nucleotides outside the gene matches: 4. The CDR3 is 16 residues long. This chain's CDR3 is CASSLAGGADTGELFF. As DNA, the CDR3 is TGCGCCAGCAGCTTGGCGGGAGGGGCGGACACCGGGGAGCTGTTTTTT.

This clonotype was detected a few times. This sequence joins TRBV20-1 and TRBJ1-5, with D unresolved. Trimming stripped 5 bases from V and 1 base from J, with 12 bases between. Germline CDR1 and CDR2: DFQATT and SNEGSKA (reference sequence). This CDR3 has 14 amino acids. CDR3 sequence (DNA): TGCAGTGCTGAGGACGGAAGCAGCAATCAGCCCCAGCATTTT. Amino acids: CSAEDGSSNQPQHF.

This clonotype was observed once. CDR3 DNA sequence: TGCAGTGCTAGAACAGCCATCGTCGACACCGGGGAGCTGTTTTTT. Translated, it gives CSARTAIVDTGELFF. V is TRBV20-1 and J is TRBJ2-2; D gene unclear. The CDR3 sequence is 15 residues long. The germline gives CDR1 DFQATT, CDR2 SNEGSKA (reference sequence). With 2 bases removed from V and 3 bases from J, the gap between germline ends came to 13 bases.

This clonotype has more than one count but fewer than ten. The V call is TRBV20-1, the J call TRBJ1-1, with 7 bases fitting TRBD1. The CDR3 contains 13 residues. The germline V gene has CDR1 DFQATT and CDR2 SNEGSKA (reference sequence). Unmatched junction bases numbered 10, after V lost 2 bases and J lost 10 bases. CDR3 sequence reads: CSARKGGSLIAFF. CDR3 bases: TGCAGTGCTAGAAAAGGGGGCTCCCTGATAGCTTTCTTT.

CDR3 residues: CASSLGRGSINTDTQYF. DNA for the CDR3: TGCGCCAGCAGCTTGGGCAGGGGGAGCATCAACACAGATACGCAGTATTTT. V gene TRBV5-1 combines with J gene TRBJ2-3; TRBD1 agrees at 7 bases. Germline values: CDR1 SGHRS, CDR2 YFSETQ. V trimming: 0 bases; J trimming: 2 bases; junction bases outside the gene matches: 9. The CDR3 sequence is 17 residues long.

The chain is built from TRBV28 and TRBJ2-4, with 7 bases fitting TRBD2. Losses at the gene ends were 2 bases for V and 13 bases for J; bases not matched to a gene: 20. The CDR3 is made up of 17 amino acids. Germline V gene lookup returns CDR1 MDHEN and CDR2 SYDVKM. This CDR3 reads CASSLVGLGGSLPEQYF. The CDR3 DNA is TGTGCCAGCAGTTTAGTGGGGCTAGGCGGGAGTCTGCCTGAGCAGTACTTC.

This clonotype was recorded a few times. The V gene is TRBV18, the J gene TRBJ1-2, with TRBD1 matching 10 bases. The J segment lost 4 bases and the V segment lost 7 bases, leaving 3 bases of the junction unmatched. CDR1 is KGHSH, CDR2 LQKENI, per germline. The CDR3 sequence is 13 residues long. The DNA for the CDR3 is TGTGCCAGCTGGGACAGGGGACTCTATGGCTACACCTTC. It translates to CASWDRGLYGYTF.

This clonotype was seen more than once but under ten times. The rearrangement joins TRBV20-1 to TRBJ2-1; no clear D gene. The length of the CDR3 is 14 residues. Trimming left V 2 bases short and J 0 bases short, with 8 bases between. Germline CDR1 DFQATT, CDR2 SNEGSKA (reference sequence). CDR3 sequence: CSARSRISYNEQFF. The CDR3 bases are TGCAGTGCTAGAAGTCGGATCTCCTACAATGAGCAGTTCTTC.

There are a few counts of this clonotype. The rearrangement uses TRBV9 and TRBJ1-2; D unclear. Trimming cost V 0 bases and J 4 bases, with 10 bases left between them. This CDR3 spans 14 amino acids. Germline CDR1 is SGDLS and CDR2 is YYNGEE. The CDR3 DNA follows: TGTGCCAGCAGCGTAGCACCAACCGTCTATGGCTACACCTTC. Protein: CASSVAPTVYGYTF.

Only a few counts were recorded for this clonotype. CDR3 coding DNA: TGCGCCAGCAGCTTACATAGCGGGACTCGAAACGAGCAGTACTTC. Its translation: CASSLHSGTRNEQYF. The V and J genes are TRBV4-1 and TRBJ2-7; 8 bases are shared with TRBD2. CDR3 length: 15 amino acids. The V gene's germline CDR1 is MGHRA and CDR2 YSYEKL. The junction had 11 bases not matched to a gene; V was cut back by 5 bases and J by 5 bases.

This clonotype turned up a few times. Compared with germline, one end of the junction differs, possibly owing to a read error. This chain uses TRBV10-3 with TRBJ1-6; no reliable D call. Per the germline V gene, CDR1 is ENHRY and CDR2 is SYGVKD. The CDR3 has 11 amino acids. The DNA for the CDR3 is TGTGCCATCAGTGAAGGATCACCCCCCCACTTT. Translating it yields CAISEGSPPHF.

This rearrangement joins TRBV7-9 to TRBJ1-1, with no clear D. The CDR3 is 17 residues long. V was cut by 8 bases and J by 0 bases, with 22 bases left in between. CDR1 and CDR2 (germline): SEHNR, FQNEAQ (reference sequence). The CDR3 DNA sequence: TGTGCCAGCGGTATCTCCCTCAGACACAACCTGAACACTGAAGCTTTCTTT. It is translated as CASGISLRHNLNTEAFF.

This chain joins TRBV29-1 and TRBJ2-7; perhaps TRBD1 as D (6 bases). The J call may be incorrect, as the DNA end agrees better with TRBJ2-5. The CDR3 has 14 residues. Germline-derived CDR1 and CDR2 are SQVTM and ANQGSEA. CDR3 sequence (DNA): TGCAGCGTTGTCCCAACGGACAGTTTCGAGACCCAGTACTTC. As protein: CSVVPTDSFETQYF.

This chain joins TRBV4-1 and TRBJ1-6, with D perhaps TRBD1 (5 bases). This CDR3 has 17 amino acids. Per the germline V gene, CDR1 is MGHRA and CDR2 is YSYEKL. The V end was cut by 4 bases, the J end by 6 bases, with 19 bases between. The chain's CDR3 is CASSRGALREGNSPLHF. The CDR3 nucleotides are TGCGCCAGCAGCCGAGGGGCACTCAGGGAGGGTAATTCACCCCTCCACTTT.

There are a few counts of this clonotype. The V call is TRBV5-6, the J call TRBJ2-7; maybe TRBD2 (7 bases). This CDR3 contains 16 residues. V gave up 1 base and J gave up 1 base, with 15 bases separating them. Germline V gives CDR1 SGHDT, CDR2 YYEEEE. The CDR3 DNA follows: TGTGCCAGCAGCTTGTTTTTTCGGGGGGCATCCTACGAGCAGTACTTC. Its protein is CASSLFFRGASYEQYF.

The chain employs TRBV27 and TRBJ1-2, with a tentative D call TRBD1 (5 bases). Trimming pared 5 bases from V and 0 bases from J, leaving 13 bases between. The CDR3 has 15 amino acids. Per the germline V gene, CDR1 is MNHEY and CDR2 is SMNVEV (reference sequence). The DNA for the CDR3 is TGTGCCAGCAGTAGGAGCAGGGCCGCTAACTATGGCTACACCTTC. This codes for CASSRSRAANYGYTF.

This sequence joins TRBV7-9 and TRBJ1-1; 7 bases line up with TRBD1. Trimming took 2 bases from V and 11 from J; bases not matched to a gene: 5. CDR1 and CDR2 (germline): SEHNR, FQNEAQ (reference sequence). The CDR3 length is 12 residues. Here the CDR3 DNA reads TGTGCCAGCAGCTTATGGGCCAGGGGGGCTTTCTTT. Translating it yields CASSLWARGAFF.

The chain links TRBV20-1 to TRBJ2-7; D may be TRBD2 (5 bases). Germline V gene sequence: CDR1 DFQATT, CDR2 SNEGSKA (reference sequence). The CDR3 has 13 amino acids. Trimming shortened V by 6 bases and J by 3 bases, and 15 bases separated the two germline ends. This chain's CDR3 is CSATAVPFYEQYF. The CDR3 bases are TGCAGTGCCACAGCGGTCCCGTTCTACGAGCAGTACTTC.

V and J are TRBV5-1 and TRBJ1-2; no clear D gene. The CDR3 is made up of 20 amino acids. Germline CDR1 SGHRS, CDR2 YFSETQ. V was trimmed by 3 bases and J by 2 bases, leaving 29 bases between them. The chain's CDR3 is CASSSTLTSGSTVINYGYTF. The CDR3 nucleotides read TGCGCCAGCAGCTCGACCCTAACTAGCGGGAGCACAGTTATAAACTATGGCTACACCTTC.

This clonotype has only a few counts. V and J are TRBV6-6 and TRBJ2-1; 7 bases map to TRBD2. Per the germline V gene, CDR1 is MNHNY and CDR2 is SVGAGI (reference sequence). This CDR3 comprises 14 residues. The V segment lost 0 bases and the J segment 5 bases; nucleotides outside the gene matches: 1. CDR3 bases: TGTGCCAGCAGTTACTCCCTAGCGGACAATGAGCAGTTCTTC. Its protein product is CASSYSLADNEQFF.

This clonotype was seen a few times. V gene TRBV5-6 combines with J gene TRBJ2-5, with D perhaps assigned TRBD1 or TRBD2 (5 bases each). This CDR3 has 18 amino acids. Germline lookup yields CDR1 SGHDT and CDR2 YYEEEE. Between the trimmed V and J ends, which lost 3 bases and 0 bases, there was a span of 21 bases. The CDR3 coding sequence is TGTGCCAGCAGCTCATACGGCAGGGACCCTCCTTACCAAGAGACCCAGTACTTC. Its protein is CASSSYGRDPPYQETQYF.

This clonotype appeared a few times. The chain links TRBV14 to TRBJ2-5; perhaps TRBD1 as D (6 bases). Germline V gives CDR1 SGHDN, CDR2 FVKESK. V dropped 4 bases and J dropped 2 bases, with 14 bases sitting between them. This CDR3 comprises 15 residues. CDR3 in amino acids: CASSPRQAVQETQYF. The CDR3 coding sequence is TGTGCCAGCAGCCCGAGACAGGCCGTTCAAGAGACCCAGTACTTC.

This clonotype was picked up many times. The chain joins TRBV27 to TRBJ2-4; D remains unclear. V lost 5 bases to trimming and J lost 0 bases, with 11 bases between them. The length of the CDR3 is 15 residues. Germline V gene sequence: CDR1 MNHEY, CDR2 SMNVEV (reference sequence). The CDR3 coding sequence is TGTGCCAGCAGTCCCCACCCTTTAGCCAAAAACATTCAGTACTTC. It translates to CASSPHPLAKNIQYF.